One sample yielded the 24 T cell receptor beta chains listed below, sequenced in a study of persistence of HIV-infected CD4 T cells (dated by TCRdb to the early 2020s). What the treatment or condition label conveys for this sample: suppressive antiretroviral therapy. Lysates of CMV-infected fibroblasts at 10 ug/mL were used to stimulate the cells. Memory CD4+ T cells that did not respond, being CD40L-negative, CD69-negative and CD45RO-high, were sorted as memory populations depleted of antigen-responding cells. The immunoSEQ hsTCRB assay version 4, run in survey mode, was used to sequence TCRbeta repertoires from genomic DNA. This immuneACCESS table, as held by TCRdb, lists in-frame sequences with V and J called but not all clones. Of the missing ones, under half trace to an unresolved V gene in checked studies; the others have no known cause. Recorded for this sample are fewer than 30,000 clones; around 80% of them occurred a single time. The ten top clones hold roughly 5% of the sample.

Antigens of these TCRs are unknown. The source material was CD4+ T cells sorted from PBMCs after approximately 19-hour stimulation, sampled from a patient who received antiretroviral therapy. In the paper's terms, the cell subset or site label means: CD40L-CD69- CD45RO-high memory CD4 T cells not responding to CMV lysate. Receptors were obtained from an adult man with HIV who was CMV-seropositive.

The genes are TRBV5-1 and TRBJ2-1, with 15 bases aligning to TRBD2. CDR3 size: 16 residues. CDR1 is SGHRS and CDR2 is YFSETQ in the germline V gene. With V trimmed by 3 bases and J by 9 bases, 7 bases remained unmatched. CDR3: CASSSGLAGGLSEQFF. The CDR3 DNA is TGCGCCAGCAGCTCCGGACTAGCGGGGGGGCTGAGTGAGCAGTTCTTC.

The V call is TRBV7-3, the J call TRBJ2-1, with TRBD1 identical over 10 bases. Per the germline V gene, CDR1 is SGHTA and CDR2 is FQGTGA. There are 15 residues in the CDR3. The ends lost 5 bases at V and 9 bases at J; junction bases unmatched: 10. The CDR3 coding sequence is TGTGCCAGCAGCCCGACAGGGGGCCCCCGAGGTGAGCAGTTCTTC. Translation gives CASSPTGGPRGEQFF. Full variable domain (outside the CDR3, taken from reference TRBV7-3 and TRBJ2-1): GAGVSQTPSNKVTEKGKYVELRCDPISGHTALYWYRQSLGQGPEFLIYFQGTGAADDSGLPNDRFFAVRPEGSVSTLKIQRTERGDSAVYLCASSPTGGPRGEQFFGPGTRLTVL.

V and J are TRBV5-1 and TRBJ1-3; a possible D gene is TRBD1 (5 bases). Looked up from germline, CDR1 is SGHRS and CDR2 is YFSETQ. The V gene lost 3 bases and the J gene lost 3 bases, with 19 bases spanning the gap. The CDR3 totals 17 residues. The CDR3 DNA sequence: TGCGCCAGCAGCTCCGGCGCCACCGGGACCGGTGGAAACACCATATATTTT. Its translation is CASSSGATGTGGNTIYF. The full variable domain, its missing parts supplied by reference TRBV5-1 and TRBJ1-3, is KAGVTQTPRYLIKTRGQQVTLSCSPISGHRSVSWYQQTPGQGLQFLFEYFSETQRNKGNFPGRFSGRQFSNSRSEMNVSTLELGDSALYLCASSSGATGTGGNTIYFGEGSWLTVV.

In nucleotides, the CDR3 is TGCAGTGCGGAGGGGGCCGATACGCAGTATTTT. Translation: CSAEGADTQYF. The rearrangement joins TRBV20-1 to TRBJ2-3; tentative D call: TRBD1 (7 bases). Germline CDR1 reads DFQATT; CDR2 reads SNEGSKA (reference sequence). The CDR3 extends over 11 amino acids. The V and J ends lost 6 bases and 6 bases respectively, with 10 bases between them.

Worth noting for this clone: One junction end disagrees with the germline gene, perhaps due to a read error. The chain carries TRBV5-4 and TRBJ1-6, with D maybe TRBD1 (6 bases). This CDR3 comprises 16 residues. CDR1 and CDR2 (germline): SGHNT, YYREEE (reference sequence). The CDR3 reads CASSLGGRAYNSPLHF. The CDR3 DNA is TGTGCCAGCAGTTTGGGGGGGCGGGCCTATAATTCACCCCTCCACTTT.

The gene calls are TRBV4-1 and TRBJ1-5, with D possibly being TRBD1 (6 bases). This CDR3 spans 19 amino acids. CDR1 and CDR2 from the germline V gene are MGHRA and YSYEKL. V dropped 0 bases and J dropped 2 bases, with 20 bases sitting between them. CDR3 in amino acids: CASSQDNSRTAGGNQPQHF. The CDR3 coding sequence is TGCGCCAGCAGCCAAGACAACAGCCGGACAGCGGGGGGCAATCAGCCCCAGCATTTT.

This chain joins TRBV5-1 and TRBJ2-2; D is perhaps TRBD1 or TRBD2 (5 bases each). The CDR3 loop spans 15 amino acids. Trimming removed 4 bases from V and 0 bases from J, with 10 bases in between. CDR1 and CDR2 from the germline V gene are SGHRS and YFSETQ. CDR3 coding DNA: TGCGCCAGCAGCGCCGGGACGGCGAACACCGGGGAGCTGTTTTTT. Its protein product is CASSAGTANTGELFF. Supplemented by reference TRBV5-1 and TRBJ2-2, the full variable domain reads KAGVTQTPRYLIKTRGQQVTLSCSPISGHRSVSWYQQTPGQGLQFLFEYFSETQRNKGNFPGRFSGRQFSNSRSEMNVSTLELGDSALYLCASSAGTANTGELFFGEGSRLTVL.

This clone was counted only a few times. The chain carries TRBV29-1 and TRBJ2-3; tentatively, D is TRBD1 (5 bases). Germline CDR1 reads SQVTM; CDR2 reads ANQGSEA. CDR3 size: 14 residues. V was cut by 1 base and J by 4 bases, with 12 bases left in between. The CDR3 nucleotides are TGCAGCGTTGAAGGGCAGGGTGAGGCAGATACGCAGTATTTT. This gives the protein CSVEGQGEADTQYF.

CDR3: CATSRALYNEQFF. The CDR3 nucleotides read TGTGCCACCAGCAGAGCTCTCTACAATGAGCAGTTCTTC. The chain has TRBV15 and TRBJ2-1, with unresolved D. The CDR3 has 13 residues. The V end lost 1 base, the J end lost 3 bases, and 4 bases lay between the germline ends. The V gene's germline CDR1 is LNHNV and CDR2 YYDKDF (reference sequence).

This clone appeared a few times. Here the CDR3 reads CASSYSGGEQYF. The DNA for the CDR3 is TGTGCCAGCAGTTACTCGGGTGGTGAGCAGTACTTC. The genes are TRBV6-2 or TRBV6-3 and TRBJ2-7; D not certain. In germline, CDR1 is MNHEY, CDR2 SVGEGT. CDR3 length equals 12 residues. V was clipped by 0 bases and J by 7 bases, with 7 bases between them.

This chain uses TRBV6-5 with TRBJ2-7; TRBD1 agrees at 8 bases. Germline V CDR1 and CDR2: MNHEY, SVGAGI. Germline trimming cut 6 bases from V and 2 bases from J; bases unmatched to any gene: 9. The CDR3 totals 15 residues. The CDR3 is CASRAVPTGAYEQYF. The DNA of the CDR3 is TGTGCCAGCAGGGCTGTCCCGACAGGGGCCTACGAGCAGTACTTC.

The chain couples TRBV9 to TRBJ1-5; 7 nucleotides line up with TRBD1. The CDR3 length is 15 residues. The V segment lost 2 bases and the J segment 5 bases; nucleotides outside the gene matches: 7. Per germline, CDR1 SGDLS and CDR2 YYNGEE. CDR3 coding DNA: TGTGCCAGCAGCGTTACAGGGGAGGGCCATCAGCCCCAGCATTTT. It is translated as CASSVTGEGHQPQHF.

To note about this clone: Within the sample, other DNA sequences also encode this same CDR3. J is TRBJ1-6 and V is TRBV5-1; D perhaps matches TRBD1 (5 bases). Germline V gene sequence: CDR1 SGHRS, CDR2 YFSETQ. V was clipped by 4 bases and J by 5 bases, with 13 bases between them. This CDR3 is built from 15 residues. CDR3 residues: CASSASGTHNSPLHF. DNA of the CDR3: TGCGCCAGCAGCGCGTCCGGGACTCATAATTCACCCCTCCACTTT.

The rearrangement joins TRBV12-3 or TRBV12-4 to TRBJ1-5; D gene uncertain. The V and J ends lost 6 bases and 4 bases respectively, with 10 bases between them. This CDR3 spans 13 amino acids. The CDR3 bases are TGTGCCAGCAGGCCTTCCTTGAATCAGCCCCAGCATTTT. Amino acid sequence: CASRPSLNQPQHF.

The chain recombines TRBV19 with TRBJ2-3; D ambiguous. Germline CDR1 is LNHDA and CDR2 is SQIVND (reference sequence). The V end was cut by 7 bases, the J end by 6 bases, with 8 bases between. The CDR3 has 11 residues. The CDR3 DNA reads TGTGCCAGTAATAAACATGATACGCAGTATTTT. It codes for CASNKHDTQYF. Complete variable domain (other parts from reference TRBV19 and TRBJ2-3): DGGITQSPKYLFRKEGQNVTLSCEQNLNHDAMYWYRQDPGQGLRLIYYSQIVNDFQKGDIAEGYSVSREKKESFPLTVTSAQKNPTAFYLCASNKHDTQYFGPGTRLTVL.

The chain links TRBV19 to TRBJ2-1, with a weak D call TRBD2 (6 bases). CDR1 LNHDA and CDR2 SQIVND come from the germline V gene (reference sequence). With 3 bases removed from V and 0 bases from J, the gap between germline ends came to 9 bases. The CDR3 has 15 residues. CDR3 DNA: TGTGCCAGTAGTATGGAGGGGAGCTCCTACAATGAGCAGTTCTTC. Translating it yields CASSMEGSSYNEQFF.

The chain joins TRBV6-5 to TRBJ1-3; TRBD1 might be the D (6 bases). The CDR3 has 14 residues. V shed 5 bases and J shed 2 bases, with 10 bases lying between them. Per germline, CDR1 MNHEY and CDR2 SVGAGI. The CDR3 DNA follows: TGTGCCAGCAGTCCCGGACAGACTGGAAACACCATATATTTT. Translated: CASSPGQTGNTIYF.

The J gene is TRBJ1-2, the V gene TRBV5-5; tentative D call: TRBD1 (5 bases). CDR3 length: 15 amino acids. Germline V gene data show CDR1 as SGHKS and CDR2 as YYEKEE (reference sequence). The V end was cut by 0 bases, the J end by 0 bases, with 9 bases between. The CDR3: CASSLDRGPNYGYTF. Written as DNA, the CDR3 is TGTGCCAGCAGCTTGGATAGGGGTCCTAACTATGGCTACACCTTC.

The chain carries TRBV6-5 and TRBJ1-6, with 7 positions matching TRBD1. The CDR3 length is 14 residues. With V trimmed by 5 bases and J by 9 bases, 7 bases remained unmatched. Germline V gene sequence: CDR1 MNHEY, CDR2 SVGAGI. CDR3 in amino acids: CASSPRQGTSPLHF. CDR3 coding DNA: TGTGCCAGCAGTCCACGACAGGGCACTTCACCCCTCCACTTT.

The V and J genes are TRBV5-1 and TRBJ1-2; 9 bases are a match to TRBD1. Germline V gene data show CDR1 as SGHRS and CDR2 as YFSETQ. V lost 2 bases to trimming and J lost 4 bases; unmatched junction nucleotides: 6. The CDR3 is 15 residues long. The CDR3 spells CASSFSGQGSYGYTF. In DNA, the CDR3 is TGCGCCAGCAGCTTTTCCGGACAGGGGTCCTATGGCTACACCTTC.

The DNA of the CDR3 is TGTGCCAGCAGTTTGGGACAGGGACCCTACGAGCAGTACTTC. This translates into CASSLGQGPYEQYF. The chain combines TRBV27 with TRBJ2-7, with 9 bases identical to TRBD1. CDR1 and CDR2 (germline): MNHEY, SMNVEV (reference sequence). CDR3 length equals 14 residues. The V and J ends lost 3 bases and 2 bases, in that order; junction bases with no gene match: 2.

The chain combines TRBV9 with TRBJ2-2; 12 positions match TRBD2. From germline, CDR1 is SGDLS and CDR2 YYNGEE. The length of the CDR3 is 20 residues. After removal of 0 bases from V and 6 bases from J, the junction contained 15 bases not matched to a gene. The CDR3 is CASSVGLSSGGAGRAGELFF. The CDR3 DNA sequence: TGTGCCAGCAGCGTAGGGCTCTCTAGCGGGGGGGCTGGTCGCGCCGGGGAGCTGTTTTTT.

The CDR3: CATRWSGTGELFF. The CDR3 region has the DNA TGTGCCACCCGATGGTCGGGCACCGGGGAGCTGTTTTTT. The chain combines TRBV19 with TRBJ2-2; D is ambiguous. Germline assignment: CDR1 LNHDA and CDR2 SQIVND (reference sequence). The CDR3 has 13 residues. V was clipped by 10 bases and J by 4 bases, with 13 bases between them.

V and J are TRBV5-1 and TRBJ1-4; unclear D gene. The CDR3 runs 15 residues. V was trimmed by 4 bases and J by 2 bases, leaving 12 bases between them. The germline CDR1 and CDR2 sequences are SGHRS and YFSETQ. CDR3 sequence (DNA): TGCGCCAGCAGCCCGGCAAGGAGTACTAATGAAAAACTGTTTTTT. It is translated as CASSPARSTNEKLFF.